This record covers a single T cell receptor (beta chain). The data stem from a study of control samples from healthy donors and cancer patients. Measured with immunoSEQ multiplex PCR; TCRdb has only the in-frame clones, and not every one. Of 30,000 to 40,000 clones in the sample, 70% to 90% were seen once. This CDR3 spans 15 amino acids. The junction had 3 bases not matched to a gene; V was cut back by 3 bases and J by 2 bases. Germline V gene lookup returns CDR1 SGHKS and CDR2 YYEKEE (reference sequence). The sequence came from a woman aged 40 to 49 with lung cancer. Sequences were obtained from PBMCs. This rearrangement joins TRBV5-5 to TRBJ1-4; TRBD1 aligns across 8 bases. The CDR3 spells CASSWTGNTNEKLFF. The DNA for the CDR3 is TGTGCCAGCAGCTGGACAGGGAACACTAATGAAAAACTGTTTTTT.